These 23 T cell receptor beta chains originate from one sample sequenced in a study of cytomegalovirus exposure and HLA in healthy donors. The PCR contained 60 Vbeta and 13 Jbeta primers. TCRdb's table, derived via immunoSEQ multiplex PCR, lists solely in-frame clones and lacks some. The table lists about 95,000 clones, approximately 80% of them singletons. The sequenced sample consisted of PBMCs. These receptors were taken from a young man in good health and CMV-seropositive.

J is TRBJ1-3 and V is TRBV28; 8 bases line up with TRBD1. Germline assignment: CDR1 MDHEN and CDR2 SYDVKM. The J segment lost 0 bases and the V segment lost 3 bases, leaving 1 base of the junction unmatched. The CDR3 has 15 amino acids. CDR3 loop: CASSFQGASGNTIYF. The CDR3 region has the DNA TGTGCCAGCAGTTTTCAGGGGGCCTCTGGAAACACCATATATTTT.

The chain uses TRBV7-2 and TRBJ2-3; 7 bases line up with TRBD2. This CDR3 has 14 amino acids. Germline CDR1 reads SGHTA; CDR2 reads FQGNSA. After removal of 8 bases from V and 3 bases from J, the junction contained 8 bases not matched to a gene. CDR3 residues: CASGPTSSTDTQYF. The CDR3, as DNA: TGTGCCAGCGGGCCGACTAGCAGTACAGATACGCAGTATTTT.

The genes are TRBV13 and TRBJ2-5, with TRBD1 matching 7 bases. The V segment lost 5 bases and the J segment 4 bases; nucleotides outside the gene matches: 4. CDR1 and CDR2 (germline): PRHDT, FYEKMQ (reference sequence). This CDR3 spans 13 amino acids. CDR3 nucleotide sequence: TGTGCCAGCAGCGCCGACAGGGCAGAGACCCAGTACTTC. This sequence encodes CASSADRAETQYF.

This clone came up a few times. The gene calls are TRBV5-8 and TRBJ1-4; 8 nucleotides agree with TRBD1. This CDR3 has 15 amino acids. Per germline, CDR1 SGHTS and CDR2 YDEGEE. The V and J ends lost 4 bases and 3 bases, in that order; junction bases with no gene match: 5. DNA for the CDR3: TGTGCCAGCAGCCCCCGGGACAGGTCTAATGAAAAACTGTTTTTT. Translating it yields CASSPRDRSNEKLFF. The entire variable domain, with the rest obtained from reference TRBV5-8 and TRBJ1-4, is as follows: EAGVTQSPTHLIKTRGQQATLRCSPISGHTSVYWYQQALGLGLQFLLWYDEGEERNRGNFPPRFSGRQFPNYSSELNVNALELEDSALYLCASSPRDRSNEKLFFGSGTQLSVL.

The chain uses TRBV7-2 and TRBJ2-1, with 7 bases identical to TRBD2. J gave up 8 bases and V 5 bases, and 9 bases lay outside the gene matches. CDR1 SGHTA and CDR2 FQGNSA come from the germline V gene. This CDR3 is built from 14 residues. CDR3 DNA: TGTGCCAGCAGCACCTGGACTAGTACGGATGAGCAGTTCTTC. Protein sequence: CASSTWTSTDEQFF.

This sequence joins TRBV30 and TRBJ2-5, with unresolved D. The V gene lost 0 bases and the J gene lost 3 bases, with 14 bases spanning the gap. This CDR3 has 15 amino acids. CDR1 and CDR2 from the germline V gene are GTSNPN and SVGIG (reference sequence). The CDR3 sequence: CAWSVLRSREETQYF. CDR3 in DNA: TGTGCCTGGAGTGTACTACGGAGCCGCGAAGAGACCCAGTACTTC.

The chain is built from TRBV9 and TRBJ1-1; 11 bases align to TRBD1. The CDR3 sequence is 15 residues long. Germline CDR1 SGDLS, CDR2 YYNGEE. V shed 4 bases and J 4 bases; nucleotides not matched to a gene: 6. CDR3 loop: CASSPSGTGGTEAFF. In DNA, the CDR3 is TGTGCCAGCAGCCCTAGTGGGACAGGGGGCACTGAAGCTTTCTTT.

About this clone itself: The identical CDR3 is also encoded by other nucleotide sequences in the sample. J is TRBJ1-1 and V is TRBV30; 9 bases align to TRBD1. The CDR3 runs to 13 residues. The V gene end was trimmed by 3 bases and the J gene end by 4 bases; junction bases not matched to a gene: 3. Germline-derived CDR1 and CDR2 are GTSNPN and SVGIG (reference sequence). The CDR3 spells CAWSGQGRTEAFF. CDR3 sequence (DNA): TGTGCCTGGAGCGGACAGGGGCGCACTGAAGCTTTCTTT. Full variable domain (outside the CDR3, taken from reference TRBV30 and TRBJ1-1): SQTIHQWPATLVQPVGSPLSLECTVEGTSNPNLYWYRQAAGRGLQLLFYSVGIGQISSEVPQNLSASRPQDRQFILSSKKLLLSDSGFYLCAWSGQGRTEAFFGQGTRLTVV.

This clone was counted between two and nine times. V usage is TRBV27 and J usage is TRBJ2-4; D might be TRBD2 (5 bases). Between the trimmed V and J ends, which lost 6 bases and 7 bases, there was a span of 16 bases. This CDR3 contains 14 residues. Germline V gives CDR1 MNHEY, CDR2 SMNVEV (reference sequence). In DNA, the CDR3 is TGTGCCAGCAGCCCCGGACGAGGGTTCAACATTCAGTACTTC. Translated, it gives CASSPGRGFNIQYF.

The rearrangement joins TRBV4-1 to TRBJ1-5; no reliable D call. CDR3 length: 15 residues. V lost 3 bases, J lost 3 bases, and 12 bases lay in between. The V gene's germline CDR1 is MGHRA and CDR2 YSYEKL. The CDR3 region has the DNA TGCGCCAGCAGCCAGACTCCGGGTTCCAATCAGCCCCAGCATTTT. Protein sequence: CASSQTPGSNQPQHF.

The gene calls are TRBV27 and TRBJ1-4; D perhaps matches TRBD1 (5 bases). This CDR3 has 16 amino acids. V dropped 1 base and J dropped 4 bases, with 13 bases sitting between them. Germline V CDR1 and CDR2: MNHEY, SMNVEV (reference sequence). CDR3 nucleotide sequence: TGTGCCAGCAGTTTATGGGGACTAGGGATTAATGAAAAACTGTTTTTT. This encodes CASSLWGLGINEKLFF.

This chain links TRBV4-1 with TRBJ2-3, with 7 bases aligning to TRBD2. Germline V gives CDR1 MGHRA, CDR2 YSYEKL. The CDR3 extends over 15 amino acids. J was trimmed by 5 bases and V by 0 bases; bases with no gene match: 5. CDR3: CASSQDAVAGDTQYF. For the CDR3, the DNA is TGCGCCAGCAGCCAAGATGCGGTAGCGGGAGATACGCAGTATTTT.

V and J are TRBV27 and TRBJ1-2; tentative D call: TRBD1 (6 bases). The V and J ends lost 6 bases and 4 bases respectively, with 15 bases between them. CDR3 length equals 14 residues. CDR1 is MNHEY, CDR2 SMNVEV, per germline (reference sequence). CDR3 in DNA: TGTGCCAGCAGCAAGGGAGGGGGGCTCTATGGCTACACCTTC. Translating it yields CASSKGGGLYGYTF.

The J gene is TRBJ1-2, the V gene TRBV19; 8 bases line up with TRBD1. Unmatched junction bases numbered 11, after V lost 10 bases and J lost 7 bases. The CDR3 contains 13 residues. Germline assignment: CDR1 LNHDA and CDR2 SQIVND (reference sequence). CDR3: CATLRTGFAGYTF. CDR3 coding DNA: TGTGCCACCCTCCGGACAGGGTTTGCTGGCTACACCTTC. Complete variable domain (other parts from reference TRBV19 and TRBJ1-2): DGGITQSPKYLFRKEGQNVTLSCEQNLNHDAMYWYRQDPGQGLRLIYYSQIVNDFQKGDIAEGYSVSREKKESFPLTVTSAQKNPTAFYLCATLRTGFAGYTFGSGTRLTVV.

The CDR3 DNA is TGTGCCAGCAGTTTTCCTTCCGGGACTAGCGGCCGGGTTTCTTACAATGAGCAGTTCTTC. This codes for CASSFPSGTSGRVSYNEQFF. V gene TRBV28 combines with J gene TRBJ2-1; 11 bases map to TRBD2. The trim removed 3 bases at V and 4 bases at J, leaving 17 bases unmatched. Germline CDR1 reads MDHEN; CDR2 reads SYDVKM. The CDR3 is 20 residues long. The full variable domain, its missing parts supplied by reference TRBV28 and TRBJ2-1, is DVKVTQSSRYLVKRTGEKVFLECVQDMDHENMFWYRQDPGLGLRLIYFSYDVKMKEKGDIPEGYSVSREKKERFSLILESASTNQTSMYLCASSFPSGTSGRVSYNEQFFGPGTRLTVL.

The rearrangement uses TRBV6-5 and TRBJ2-3; unclear D gene. The CDR3 sequence is 16 residues long. Trimming left V 0 bases short and J 0 bases short, with 10 bases between. Germline V gene data show CDR1 as MNHEY and CDR2 as SVGAGI. CDR3 sequence reads: CASSYSGAISTDTQYF. DNA for the CDR3: TGTGCCAGCAGTTACTCCGGAGCTATTAGCACAGATACGCAGTATTTT.

The chain carries TRBV5-6 and TRBJ1-1; D unclear. CDR3 length: 14 amino acids. V was pared by 4 bases and J by 0 bases, with 10 bases between. Germline CDR1 and CDR2: SGHDT and YYEEEE. The CDR3 reads CASSPPGLNTEAFF. The CDR3 region has the DNA TGTGCCAGCAGCCCGCCAGGTCTGAACACTGAAGCTTTCTTT.

CDR3 DNA sequence: TGCGCCAGCAGCATGGGGCTGGATGAAAAACTGTTTTTT. This codes for CASSMGLDEKLFF. V is TRBV5-1 and J is TRBJ1-4, with a tentative D call TRBD1 (5 bases). The CDR3 length is 13 residues. V lost 4 bases to trimming and J lost 6 bases, with 10 bases between them. Germline V gene lookup returns CDR1 SGHRS and CDR2 YFSETQ.

CDR3 sequence: CASSYSEDSGYTF. In DNA form, the CDR3 reads TGTGCCAGCAGTTACTCGGAGGACAGTGGCTACACCTTC. J is TRBJ1-2 and V is TRBV6-5; D is possibly TRBD1 (6 bases). The CDR3 has 13 residues. Germline assignment: CDR1 MNHEY and CDR2 SVGAGI. Deletions cut 0 bases from V and 7 bases from J, with 9 bases between.

The chain links TRBV7-8 to TRBJ2-7; 8 bases align to TRBD2. The ends lost 4 bases at V and 5 bases at J; junction bases unmatched: 22. Germline lookup yields CDR1 SGHVS and CDR2 FQNEAQ. CDR3 length: 19 amino acids. CDR3 DNA sequence: TGTGCCAGCAGCTCAGAGGTCGGTAGCGGGATATTATCGGGACACGAGCAGTACTTC. It is translated as CASSSEVGSGILSGHEQYF.

This chain connects TRBV6-6 to TRBJ2-5; tentatively, D is TRBD1 (6 bases). Trimming stripped 7 bases from V and 4 bases from J, with 13 bases between. Germline V CDR1 and CDR2: MNHNY, SVGAGI (reference sequence). The length of the CDR3 is 13 residues. The CDR3 reads CASNLQGPETQYF. CDR3 nucleotides: TGTGCCAGCAACTTACAGGGCCCAGAGACCCAGTACTTC.

The chain carries TRBV5-1 and TRBJ2-1; 10 nucleotides match TRBD1. The germline gives CDR1 SGHRS, CDR2 YFSETQ. The CDR3 has 15 residues. J lost 7 bases, V lost 3 bases, and 7 bases had no gene match. The CDR3 loop is CASSSGTGVLNEQFF. CDR3 nucleotides: TGCGCCAGCAGCTCCGGGACAGGGGTATTGAATGAGCAGTTCTTC.

This clone was counted between two and nine times. V and J are TRBV7-2 and TRBJ1-5; D is uncertain. V was shortened by 1 base and J by 7 bases, with 11 bases between the two germline ends. In germline, CDR1 is SGHTA, CDR2 FQGNSA. This CDR3 is built from 14 residues. The CDR3 DNA reads as TGTGCCAGCAGCTTAGAGAGAGGCTGGCAGCCCCAGCATTTT. Encoded protein: CASSLERGWQPQHF.